This TCR beta chain was identified in a study of blood T cell repertoires in COVID-19. Study summary: Acute and convalescent COVID-19 samples came from the United States, Italy and Spain.

V was shortened by 3 bases and J by 4 bases, with 8 bases between the two germline ends. This CDR3 comprises 12 residues. Germline V CDR1 and CDR2: GTSNPN, SVGIG (reference sequence). The assay was immunoSEQ multiplex PCR, and TCRdb's table has in-frame clones only and misses some. The sample shows some 220,000 clones, around 80% of them seen only once. Seattle cases were enrolled at active infection and followed longitudinally. This receptor was identified in a woman aged 25 to 39 with COVID-19, enrolled during active disease. The rearrangement links TRBV30 to TRBJ2-3; a weak D match, TRBD1 (5 bases). Sequenced material: peripheral blood. The CDR3 region is CAWSQGSDTQYF. In DNA form, the CDR3 reads TGTGCCTGGAGCCAGGGTTCAGATACGCAGTATTTT. Using reference TRBV30 and TRBJ2-3 for the parts outside the CDR3, the full variable domain is SQTIHQWPATLVQPVGSPLSLECTVEGTSNPNLYWYRQAAGRGLQLLFYSVGIGQISSEVPQNLSASRPQDRQFILSSKKLLLSDSGFYLCAWSQGSDTQYFGPGTRLTVL.